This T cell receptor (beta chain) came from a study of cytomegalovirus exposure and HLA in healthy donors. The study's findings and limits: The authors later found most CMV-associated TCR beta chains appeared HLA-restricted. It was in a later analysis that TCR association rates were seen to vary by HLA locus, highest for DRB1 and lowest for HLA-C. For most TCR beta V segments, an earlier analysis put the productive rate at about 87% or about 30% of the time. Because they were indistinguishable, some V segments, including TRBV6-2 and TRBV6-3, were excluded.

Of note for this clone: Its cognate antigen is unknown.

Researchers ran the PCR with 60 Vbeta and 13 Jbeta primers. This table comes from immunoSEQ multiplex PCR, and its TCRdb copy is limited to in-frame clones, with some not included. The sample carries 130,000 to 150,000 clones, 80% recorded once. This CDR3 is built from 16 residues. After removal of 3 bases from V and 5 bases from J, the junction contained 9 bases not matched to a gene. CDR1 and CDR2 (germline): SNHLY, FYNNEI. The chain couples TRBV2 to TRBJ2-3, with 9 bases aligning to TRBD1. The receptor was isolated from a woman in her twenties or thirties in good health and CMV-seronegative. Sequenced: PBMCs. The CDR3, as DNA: TGTGCCAGCAGTGACCCTGGACAGGGGCATAGAGATACGCAGTATTTT. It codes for CASSDPGQGHRDTQYF.